In this sample, the clone carrying this TCR beta chain turned up a few times. The target antigen is unknown. This record belongs to a study of post-analysis software for immune sequencing data. The CDR3 is 11 amino acids. V lost 4 bases, J lost 4 bases, and 7 bases lay in between. Germline V CDR1 and CDR2: SQVTM, ANQGSEA. Every TCR beta cDNA library bore unique molecular identifiers. Input of roughly 0.9 to 11 million T cells yielded about half a million cDNA molecules. TCRdb itself ran the PCR reads through MiXCR, one entry per CDR3 protein. The repertoire holds roughly 600,000 distinct CDR3 sequences, around 44% seen once, with roughly 1.7% in the top ten. Findings and caveats of the study: The five TRBV segments detected at higher frequency in patients than in controls included TRBV5-6, TRBV5-1 and TRBV20-1.

The TCR was taken from a girl aged 5 to 17 with multiple sclerosis. Material: blood. The V call is TRBV29-1, the J call TRBJ2-5; D might be TRBD1 (5 bases). The chain's CDR3 is CSVARAETQYF. In DNA form, the CDR3 reads TGCAGCGTTGCCAGGGCAGAGACCCAGTACTTC.